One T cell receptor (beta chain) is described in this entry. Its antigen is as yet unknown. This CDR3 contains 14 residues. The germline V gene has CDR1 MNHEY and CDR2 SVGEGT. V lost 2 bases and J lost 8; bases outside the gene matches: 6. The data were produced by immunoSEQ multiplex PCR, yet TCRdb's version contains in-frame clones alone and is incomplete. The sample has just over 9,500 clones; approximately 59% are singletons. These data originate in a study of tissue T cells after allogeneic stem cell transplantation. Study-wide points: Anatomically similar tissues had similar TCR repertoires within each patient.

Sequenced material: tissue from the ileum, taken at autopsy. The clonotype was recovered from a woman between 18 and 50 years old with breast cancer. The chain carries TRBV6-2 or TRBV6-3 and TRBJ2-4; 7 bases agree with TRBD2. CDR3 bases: TGTGCCAGCAGTTACCCGCTGGCGGGAGACATTCAGTACTTC. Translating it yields CASSYPLAGDIQYF.